The subject of this entry is one T cell receptor beta chain. The data were taken from a study of blood T cell repertoires in COVID-19. The table came from immunoSEQ multiplex PCR; TCRdb's copy has only in-frame clones and leaves some out. The data show 200,000 to 250,000 clones, 75% to 85% seen once. Seattle's cohort entered during active infection and was followed longitudinally. CDR1 is SGHTA and CDR2 is FQGNSA in the germline V gene. The CDR3 has 18 residues. V was clipped by 3 bases and J by 2 bases; unmatched bases: 10. This chain uses TRBV7-2 with TRBJ2-5, with 12 bases matching TRBD2. The sequenced sample consisted of peripheral blood. The sequence was collected from a woman aged 25 to 39 with COVID-19, enrolled during active disease. CDR3 protein: CASSFSAVLAGGQETQYF. The CDR3, as DNA: TGTGCCAGCAGCTTCTCGGCCGTCCTAGCGGGGGGGCAAGAGACCCAGTACTTC.